This paragraph covers one T cell receptor (beta chain) sequence. The antigen is not known. The data belong to a study of T cell repertoires in cytomegalovirus infection. Overall study: CMV epitopes that were recently identified and HLA-C-restricted were used alongside well-studied HLA-B-restricted ones. Through public TCR beta signatures, both CMV infection and matching HLA type were indicated. Whole-study findings and limits: CMV-specific TCR beta clonotypes restricted by HLA-C dominated the ex vivo response. The cumulative frequency of public TCR beta families identified carriers of CMV plus the relevant HLA.

This CDR3 region has 13 residues. Trimming cost V 7 bases and J 8 bases, with 15 bases left between them. Germline values: CDR1 LNHDA, CDR2 SQIVND (reference sequence). TCRdb reprocessed the reads via MiXCR and lists one record per CDR3 protein. The table shows fewer than 950,000 distinct CDR3 sequences, with 30% to 35% occurring only once. Sequences were derived from cultured CD8+ T cells from PBMCs, sampled from culture after CMV antigen stimulation. The chain uses TRBV19 and TRBJ2-1; D gene uncertain. The TCR sequence derives from a human donor in good health (CMV status not recorded). Some clones in this sample may be carry-over from other donors' samples. The DNA for the CDR3 is TGTGCCAGTACAGGCACGGGTGAGGATGAGCAGTTCTTC. Translation: CASTGTGEDEQFF.